This T cell receptor (beta chain) was captured in a study of beta chain features in type 1 diabetes. Study-level findings and limits: Moderately but significantly shorter TCRB CDR3s were found in Type 1 diabetes patients in all four CD4+ subsets.

Germline V gene lookup returns CDR1 MDHEN and CDR2 SYDVKM. Trimming shortened V by 7 bases and J by 0 bases, and 16 bases separated the two germline ends. The CDR3 spans 15 residues. Isolated RNA was reverse transcribed in full, so expressed TCRB transcripts were sequenced. Reads from naive, central memory and regulatory T cell samples averaged around 4 million. Clones were sequenced by immunoSEQ multiplex PCR, and TCRdb holds only the in-frame ones, with some missing. The table shows roughly 300,000 clones, with approximately 14% occurring only once. This clone has more than one count but fewer than ten. Antigen: not known. The single heparinised draw taken from each donor contained 90 to 150 mL of blood on average.

The TCR was taken from a man in his thirties or forties in good health. Sequencing used central memory CD4+ T cells from blood. The chain has TRBV28 and TRBJ2-7; D is unclear. CDR3: CASTTASRISYEQYV. The CDR3 DNA sequence: TGTGCCAGCACGACCGCGAGCCGGATCTCCTACGAGCAGTACGTC.